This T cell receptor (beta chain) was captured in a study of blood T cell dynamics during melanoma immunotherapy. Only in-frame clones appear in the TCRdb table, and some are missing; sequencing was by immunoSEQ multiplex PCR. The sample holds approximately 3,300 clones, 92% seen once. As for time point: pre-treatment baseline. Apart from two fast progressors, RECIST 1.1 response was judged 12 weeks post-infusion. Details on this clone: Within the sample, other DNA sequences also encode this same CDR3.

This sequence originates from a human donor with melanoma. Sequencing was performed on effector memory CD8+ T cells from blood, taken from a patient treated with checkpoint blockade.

The CDR3 nucleotides are TGCAGCGTAGACGGGGGAGCAGGAGATACGCAGTATTTT. Its translation is CSVDGGAGDTQYF. The gene calls are TRBV29-1 and TRBJ2-3; D possibly corresponds to TRBD2 (6 bases). The CDR3 length is 13 residues. CDR1 and CDR2 (germline): SQVTM, ANQGSEA. V shed 6 bases and J shed 5 bases, with 15 bases lying between them.